The next 25 T cell receptor beta chains were all read from a single sample in a study of T cells in Graves' hyperthyroidism and ophthalmopathy. Amplification of TCR beta CDR3 regions was performed using RNA transcripts as template. The HTBI primer set drove a first-round RT-PCR of the TCR CDR3. TCRdb re-analysed the multiplex PCR reads in MiXCR, keeping a single row per CDR3 protein. The sample consists of about 600,000 distinct CDR3 sequences, about a sixth of them appearing once. The source material was blood. Source of these receptors: a woman aged 35 to 49 with Graves' ophthalmopathy.

V gene TRBV5-4 combines with J gene TRBJ2-5, with D perhaps matching TRBD1 or TRBD2 (5 bases each). CDR1 and CDR2 from the germline V gene are SGHNT and YYREEE (reference sequence). CDR3 length: 15 residues. V was cut by 9 bases and J by 5 bases, with 23 bases left in between. CDR3 DNA: TGTGCCACCACCCGGGACCTTTGGGGCCAGGAGACCCAGTACTTC. Amino acid sequence: CATTRDLWGQETQYF.

This clonotype was seen only a few times. The chain has TRBV6-1 and TRBJ2-1; D gene unclear. Between the trimmed V and J ends, which lost 5 bases and 0 bases, there was a span of 35 bases. Germline-derived CDR1 and CDR2 are MNHNS and SASEGT. The CDR3 totals 23 residues. The DNA of the CDR3 is TGTGCCAGCAGTCGGGTCGGGCAGGCGTTCGTAACCCAGAAACCAAGCTCCTACAATGAGCAGTTCTTC. Its translation: CASSRVGQAFVTQKPSSYNEQFF.

The chain is built from TRBV30 and TRBJ1-6; no clear D. The V and J ends lost 1 base and 6 bases respectively, with 10 bases between them. The CDR3 extends over 14 amino acids. The germline V gene encodes CDR1 GTSNPN and CDR2 SVGIG (reference sequence). The CDR3 protein is CAWSEQTLNSPLHF. The CDR3 region has the DNA TGTGCCTGGAGTGAACAGACTCTTAATTCACCCCTCCACTTT.

This clonotype has only a few counts. The chain is built from TRBV6-1 and TRBJ2-5, with 12 bases lining up with TRBD2. Germline V gene lookup returns CDR1 MNHNS and CDR2 SASEGT. The CDR3 runs 17 residues. Unmatched junction bases numbered 7, after V lost 1 base and J lost 4 bases. The CDR3 is CASSEGQTSGSRETQYF. Here the CDR3 DNA reads TGTGCCAGCAGTGAAGGTCAGACTAGCGGGAGCCGAGAGACCCAGTACTTC.

In this sample, this clonotype turned up many times. V and J are TRBV28 and TRBJ2-1; 7 bases match TRBD2. The CDR3 runs to 16 residues. Germline assignment: CDR1 MDHEN and CDR2 SYDVKM. The J segment lost 1 base and the V segment lost 6 bases, leaving 9 bases of the junction unmatched. This chain's CDR3 is CASSHQRGKSYNEQFF. Here the CDR3 DNA reads TGTGCCAGCAGCCACCAGCGGGGCAAATCCTACAATGAGCAGTTCTTC.

This clonotype was counted between two and nine times. This rearrangement joins TRBV3-1 to TRBJ1-2; TRBD1 matches at 11 bases. This CDR3 is 16 amino acids long. The V segment lost 1 base and the J segment 11 bases; nucleotides outside the gene matches: 12. Germline loops: CDR1 LGHDT, CDR2 YNNKEL (reference sequence). DNA for the CDR3: TGTGCCAGCAGCCAAGTCTGGACAGGGGGCCGGGGATTGTACACCTTC. Amino acids: CASSQVWTGGRGLYTF.

Concerning this clonotype itself: Being one base from a much bigger clone, this may be a read error. The rearrangement uses TRBV12-3 or TRBV12-4 and TRBJ2-7, with TRBD2 as a possible D gene (5 bases). The CDR3 runs 13 residues. As DNA, the CDR3 is TGTGCCAGCAGTTTATTGGGTAATGGGGAGCGGTACTTC. This codes for CASSLLGNGERYF.

This clonotype was counted a few times. The V and J genes are TRBV5-5 and TRBJ1-5; D ambiguous. V was shortened by 3 bases and J by 3 bases, with 13 bases between the two germline ends. Germline assignment: CDR1 SGHKS and CDR2 YYEKEE (reference sequence). The CDR3 extends over 15 amino acids. CDR3 nucleotide sequence: TGTGCCAGCAGCTCCGAGGCCAGAATCAATCAGCCCCAGCATTTT. Protein product: CASSSEARINQPQHF.

The chain uses TRBV10-2 and TRBJ1-1; 9 bases align to TRBD1. V gave up 2 bases and J gave up 5 bases; unmatched junction bases: 6. The length of the CDR3 is 15 residues. Germline CDR1 and CDR2: WSHSY and SAAADI. CDR3 protein: CASSEGTGTGTEAFF. CDR3 bases: TGCGCCAGCAGTGAGGGGACAGGGACGGGGACTGAAGCTTTCTTT.

The chain is built from TRBV9 and TRBJ2-3; D might be TRBD1 or TRBD2, each matching 5 bases. There are 15 residues in the CDR3. Deletions cut 0 bases from V and 4 bases from J, with 12 bases between. In germline, CDR1 is SGDLS, CDR2 YYNGEE. In DNA form, the CDR3 reads TGTGCCAGCAGCGTAGGTCCCCAGGGAGCAGATACGCAGTATTTT. Amino acid sequence: CASSVGPQGADTQYF.

V is TRBV6-9 and J is TRBJ2-7; D gene ambiguous. V dropped 3 bases and J dropped 0 bases, with 6 bases sitting between them. Germline values: CDR1 MNHGY, CDR2 SVAAGI. This CDR3 has 13 residues. The CDR3 DNA is TGTGCCAGCAGTTACACTGCCTCCTACGAGCAGTACTTC. Amino acid sequence: CASSYTASYEQYF.

The J gene is TRBJ1-2, the V gene TRBV6-2 or TRBV6-3; D is unclear. The V and J ends lost 3 bases and 6 bases respectively, with 5 bases between them. CDR1 and CDR2 from the germline V gene are MNHEY and SVGEGT. This CDR3 is 11 amino acids long. CDR3 in amino acids: CASSYLDGYTF. DNA of the CDR3: TGTGCCAGCAGTTATTTGGATGGCTACACCTTC.

This clonotype was seen a handful of times. The chain combines TRBV7-9 with TRBJ1-1, with D possibly being TRBD1 (6 bases). V gave up 4 bases and J gave up 2 bases, with 20 bases separating them. This CDR3 comprises 17 residues. CDR1 is SEHNR, CDR2 FQNEAQ, per germline (reference sequence). In nucleotides, the CDR3 is TGTGCCAGCAGCTCACGAGCCTATAACAGGGCTAACACTGAAGCTTTCTTT. It is translated as CASSSRAYNRANTEAFF. The full variable domain, completed using reference TRBV7-9 and TRBJ1-1, is DTGVSQNPRHKITKRGQNVTFRCDPISEHNRLYWYRQTLGQGPEFLTYFQNEAQLEKSRLLSDRFSAERPKGSFSTLEIQRTEQGDSAMYLCASSSRAYNRANTEAFFGQGTRLTVV.

This clonotype was counted ten times or more. In DNA, the CDR3 is TGTGCCAGCAGCTTAGCCAGTAGCGCTAGCACAGATACGCAGTATTTT. This codes for CASSLASSASTDTQYF. This chain joins TRBV11-1 and TRBJ2-3; maybe TRBD2 (5 bases). The CDR3 extends over 16 amino acids. Germline CDR1 reads SGHAT; CDR2 reads FQDESV (reference sequence). Trimming took off 0 bases at V and 0 bases at J, with 10 bases between the two ends.

The chain couples TRBV6-2 or TRBV6-3 to TRBJ2-1; 13 positions agree with TRBD2. Trimming at V came to 6 bases and at J to 6 bases, leaving 11 bases not matched to a gene. The V gene's germline CDR1 is MNHEY and CDR2 SVGEGT. This CDR3 has 17 residues. CDR3 DNA: TGTGCCAGCAGGGGGGATACTAGCGGGGGGGCCAGCAATGAGCAGTTCTTC. This encodes CASRGDTSGGASNEQFF.

Ten or more counts support this clonotype. The chain has TRBV12-3 or TRBV12-4 and TRBJ1-6; TRBD1 matches 8 bases. The CDR3 is made up of 14 amino acids. V shed 6 bases and J 7 bases; nucleotides not matched to a gene: 5. The DNA of the CDR3 is TGTGCCAGCAGCCTACAGGGGGGGAATTCACCCCTCCACTTT. Its protein is CASSLQGGNSPLHF.

This clonotype occurred many times. This rearrangement joins TRBV6-1 to TRBJ1-1, with 8 bases that match TRBD1. Unmatched junction bases numbered 3, after V lost 6 bases and J lost 0 bases. The germline gives CDR1 MNHNS, CDR2 SASEGT. The length of the CDR3 is 14 residues. The CDR3 coding sequence is TGTGCCAGCAGCGGACAGGGAGTGAACACTGAAGCTTTCTTT. This encodes CASSGQGVNTEAFF.

This clonotype was seen a handful of times. The chain carries TRBV7-9 and TRBJ2-1; 11 nucleotides line up with TRBD2. From germline, CDR1 is SEHNR and CDR2 FQNEAQ (reference sequence). CDR3 length: 15 residues. The V gene end was trimmed by 2 bases and the J gene end by 8 bases; junction bases not matched to a gene: 5. The CDR3 DNA sequence: TGTGCCAGCAGCTTAAATAGCGGGAGGGCTCATGAGCAGTTCTTC. It yields the protein CASSLNSGRAHEQFF.

This clonotype was recorded at least ten times. The V call is TRBV30, the J call TRBJ2-1; TRBD2 might be the D (6 bases). Germline CDR1 reads GTSNPN; CDR2 reads SVGIG (reference sequence). Trimming cost V 4 bases and J 6 bases, with 13 bases left between them. The CDR3 spans 13 residues. The CDR3 region has the DNA TGTGCCTGGAACCCTCTTAGCGGCAATGAGCAGTTCTTC. It encodes CAWNPLSGNEQFF.

The rearrangement links TRBV24-1 to TRBJ1-1; 7 nucleotides line up with TRBD1. The CDR3 is 13 residues long. V was clipped by 7 bases and J by 4 bases; unmatched bases: 5. Germline CDR1 reads KGHDR; CDR2 reads SFDVKD. The CDR3 DNA reads TGTGCCACCAGGCGACAGGGAGGCACTGAAGCTTTCTTT. It yields the protein CATRRQGGTEAFF.

This clonotype was observed at least ten times. The V and J genes are TRBV6-5 and TRBJ1-6; D gene uncertain. From germline, CDR1 is MNHEY and CDR2 SVGAGI. The germline V and J ends were trimmed by 2 bases and 5 bases, with 13 bases remaining between them. This CDR3 has 16 amino acids. As DNA, the CDR3 is TGTGCCAGCAGTTACCGGCTCATCTCGGATAATTCACCCCTCCACTTT. This translates into CASSYRLISDNSPLHF.

This clonotype has more than one count but fewer than ten. J is TRBJ2-2 and V is TRBV2, with D tentatively TRBD2 (6 bases). Germline CDR1 is SNHLY and CDR2 is FYNNEI. V was trimmed by 2 bases and J by 7 bases, leaving 11 bases between them. CDR3 length: 14 amino acids. CDR3 residues: CASSEQAGSGELFF. The CDR3 DNA is TGTGCCAGCAGTGAACAGGCCGGGAGCGGGGAGCTGTTTTTT. Full variable domain (rest looked up from reference TRBV2 and TRBJ2-2): EPEVTQTPSHQVTQMGQEVILRCVPISNHLYFYWYRQILGQKVEFLVSFYNNEISEKSEIFDDQFSVERPDGSNFTLKIRSTKLEDSAMYFCASSEQAGSGELFFGEGSRLTVL.

Worth noting for this clonotype: A single base separates this from a much larger clone, so it may be a read error. As the CDR3 is not closed by the conserved phenylalanine or tryptophan, this likely results from a read error. This rearrangement joins TRBV18 to TRBJ2-5; D unclear. Trimming shortened V by 3 bases and J by 3 bases, and 11 bases separated the two germline ends. The CDR3 totals 14 residues. From germline, CDR1 is KGHSH and CDR2 LQKENI. The CDR3 protein is CASSPRFGEETQYL. CDR3 nucleotide sequence: TGTGCCAGCTCACCCAGATTTGGGGAAGAGACCCAGTACCTC.

This clonotype was counted at least ten times. The V gene is TRBV5-1, the J gene TRBJ1-1; weak D call: TRBD1 (5 bases). Trimming pared 1 base from V and 8 bases from J, leaving 15 bases between. This CDR3 is built from 14 residues. Per germline, CDR1 SGHRS and CDR2 YFSETQ. The CDR3 coding sequence is TGCGCCAGCAGCTTGTCAGGCCAGGGCAAGGAAGCTTTCTTT. Encoded protein: CASSLSGQGKEAFF.

This rearrangement joins TRBV7-2 to TRBJ2-2; the D is unclear. The germline gives CDR1 SGHTA, CDR2 FQGNSA. The CDR3 totals 15 residues. V lost 7 bases and J 7 bases, leaving 19 bases between the germline ends. DNA for the CDR3: TGTACCAGCACCGCGATCTTCGTCGCAGGCGGGGAGCTGTTTTTT. This encodes CTSTAIFVAGGELFF. Full variable domain (outside the CDR3, taken from reference TRBV7-2 and TRBJ2-2): GAGVSQSPSNKVTEKGKDVELRCDPISGHTALYWYRQSLGQGLEFLIYFQGNSAPDKSGLPSDRFSAERTGGSVSTLTIQRTQQEDSAVYLCTSTAIFVAGGELFFGEGSRLTVL.